Included here is one T cell receptor beta chain sequence, with context. The protocol was immunoSEQ multiplex PCR, while the TCRdb copy is restricted to in-frame clones and leaves out a portion. The repertoire includes 50,000 or so clones, approximately 92% of them detected once, and 0.25% sits in the top ten. The data are from a study of T cell changes during pregnancy in multiple sclerosis. The V gene lost 10 bases and the J gene lost 10 bases, with 19 bases spanning the gap. In germline, CDR1 is LNHDA, CDR2 SQIVND (reference sequence). This CDR3 has 13 amino acids. The receptor comes from a female donor with multiple sclerosis, enrolled in a pregnancy study. The sequences come from CD4+ T cells from peripheral blood mononuclear cells, collected in the third trimester of pregnancy. The chain carries TRBV19 and TRBJ1-4; no clear D. The CDR3 DNA follows: TGTGCCACCGGTGAAGGCGGCACTGGAAAACTGTTTTTT. Its translation: CATGEGGTGKLFF.